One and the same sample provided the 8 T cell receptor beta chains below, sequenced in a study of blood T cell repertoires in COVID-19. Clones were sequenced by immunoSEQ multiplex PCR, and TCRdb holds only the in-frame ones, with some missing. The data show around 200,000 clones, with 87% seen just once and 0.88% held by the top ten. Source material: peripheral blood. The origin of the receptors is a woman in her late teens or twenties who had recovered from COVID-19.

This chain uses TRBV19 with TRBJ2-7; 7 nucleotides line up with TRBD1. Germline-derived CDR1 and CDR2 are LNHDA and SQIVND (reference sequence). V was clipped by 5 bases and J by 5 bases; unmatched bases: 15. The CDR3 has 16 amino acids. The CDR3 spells CASSPEPRDSYHEQYF. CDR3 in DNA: TGTGCCAGTAGTCCCGAGCCCCGGGACAGCTATCACGAGCAGTACTTC.

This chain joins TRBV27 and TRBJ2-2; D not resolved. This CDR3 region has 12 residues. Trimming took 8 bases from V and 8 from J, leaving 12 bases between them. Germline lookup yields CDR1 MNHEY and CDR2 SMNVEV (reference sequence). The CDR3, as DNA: TGTGCCAGCGGAAGTCAGGCGGGGGAGCTGTTTTTT. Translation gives CASGSQAGELFF.

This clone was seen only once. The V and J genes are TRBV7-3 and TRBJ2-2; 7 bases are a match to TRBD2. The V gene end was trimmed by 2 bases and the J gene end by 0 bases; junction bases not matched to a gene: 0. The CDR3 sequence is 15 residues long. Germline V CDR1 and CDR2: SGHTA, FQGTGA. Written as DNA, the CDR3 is TGTGCCAGCAGCTTAGCGGGAGCGAACACCGGGGAGCTGTTTTTT. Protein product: CASSLAGANTGELFF. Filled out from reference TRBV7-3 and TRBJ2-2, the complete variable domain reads GAGVSQTPSNKVTEKGKYVELRCDPISGHTALYWYRQSLGQGPEFLIYFQGTGAADDSGLPNDRFFAVRPEGSVSTLKIQRTERGDSAVYLCASSLAGANTGELFFGEGSRLTVL.

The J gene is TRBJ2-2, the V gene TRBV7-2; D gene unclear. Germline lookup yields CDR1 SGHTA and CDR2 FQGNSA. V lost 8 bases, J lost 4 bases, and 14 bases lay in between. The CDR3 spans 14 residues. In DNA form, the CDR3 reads TGTGCCAGCGGTTCAACGGTGAGCACCGGGGAGCTGTTTTTT. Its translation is CASGSTVSTGELFF.

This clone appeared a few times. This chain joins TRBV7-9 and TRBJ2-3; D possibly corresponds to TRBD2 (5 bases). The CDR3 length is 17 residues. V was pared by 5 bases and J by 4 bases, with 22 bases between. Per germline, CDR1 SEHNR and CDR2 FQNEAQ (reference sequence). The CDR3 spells CASSPHWRSPAPDTQYF. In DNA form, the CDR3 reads TGTGCCAGCAGCCCGCATTGGAGGTCTCCCGCTCCAGATACGCAGTATTTT.

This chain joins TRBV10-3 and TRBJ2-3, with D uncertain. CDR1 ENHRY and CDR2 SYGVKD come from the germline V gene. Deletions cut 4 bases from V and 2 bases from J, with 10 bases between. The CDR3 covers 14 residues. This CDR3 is CAISGSSPTDTQYF. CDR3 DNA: TGTGCCATCAGTGGTAGCTCACCCACAGATACGCAGTATTTT.

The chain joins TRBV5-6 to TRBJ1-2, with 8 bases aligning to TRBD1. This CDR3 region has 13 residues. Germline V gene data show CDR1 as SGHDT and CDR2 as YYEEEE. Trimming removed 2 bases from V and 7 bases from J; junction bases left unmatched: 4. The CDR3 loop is CASSFGQGGGYTF. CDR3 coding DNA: TGTGCCAGCAGCTTTGGACAGGGCGGTGGCTACACCTTC.

The CDR3 region is CASSIGVFLARLSRHQCYEQYF. The DNA of the CDR3 is TGTGCCAGTAGTATAGGGGTCTTTTTGGCACGCCTCAGCAGGCACCAATGCTACGAGCAGTACTTC. The chain carries TRBV19 and TRBJ2-7; no reliable D call. Trimming removed 1 base from V and 3 bases from J, with 34 bases in between. Germline CDR1 is LNHDA and CDR2 is SQIVND (reference sequence). The CDR3 consists of 22 residues.